The present T cell receptor (beta chain) was sequenced within a study of identical twins (dated by TCRdb to between 2015 and 2016). Study-level background: The study deep-sequenced TCR alpha and beta repertoires from monozygotic twins, unrelated adults of various ages and cord blood to test whether fetal clonotypes persist. Replicate twin experiments were performed at different times using different library preparation protocols to rule out contamination. Study-level results and caveats: In beta out-of-frame sequences, excess twin sharing was weaker, because having fewer shared sequences lowered the signal-to-noise ratio. Conclusions relied on cross-sectional statistical analysis, since the same donors could not be followed over many years. Out-of-frame TCR alpha sequences shared between twins showed an excess of low generation-probability sequences compared with coincidental sharing between unrelated individuals. Zero-insertion analyses could be partly confounded by invariant T cells such as MAIT and iNKT, although diverse VJ usage argued against such confounding for most clonotypes. Out-of-frame TCR alpha sharing in monozygotic twins was systematically underestimated by recombination models, whereas sharing between unrelated individuals was in agreement with the recombination models. Fewer insertions were carried by abundant cord blood beta clonotypes; a weaker similar trend was observed in young adult naive repertoires, while no such trend was observed in memory repertoires.

Libraries came from 5' RACE. Sequencing used an Illumina HiSeq 2000. Template switching added a universal primer binding site, and the final cDNA carried a unique molecular identifier that allowed TCR cDNA molecules to be counted accurately. Specific primers in the conserved constant-segment region were used to synthesize first-strand cDNA for TCR alpha and beta chains. To control for contamination, every cDNA library was double barcoded, receiving both a SMART-Mk sample barcode and Illumina barcodes. TruSeq adapter sequences along with Illumina sample barcodes were introduced in two successive PCR steps. Sequencing of the TCR alpha and beta cDNA libraries was done on the Illumina HiSeq platform using custom primers. From the authors' description of their analysis: MiGEC was used to process raw reads and extract unique molecular identifiers, and MiXCR was used to find CDR3 positions. For each individual, recombination models were inferred using an EM algorithm with the repgenHMM and IGoR tools. Shared clonotype analysis was performed with the tcR package in R, normalizing sharing by the product of cloneset sizes. To study raw recombination free of thymic and clonal selection effects, out-of-frame nonproductive sequences were analyzed. Using fastp trimming at Q25 and MiXCR clonotype assembly, TCRdb reanalyzed the public sequencing data and kept in-frame beta chains. When rows share a CDR3 protein, they turn into one entry using the most common DNA and genes. The V and J calls and clone size come from TCRdb's table, not from the authors' own analysis. The table for this sample lists roughly 240,000 distinct CDR3 sequences; approximately 7% of them were counted only once. The ten most abundant clones make up 3.6% of the sample.

Only healthy Caucasian donors were included. Three pairs of female monozygotic twins, all aged about 18 to 30 years, made up the twin cohort. Miltenyi CD45RO+ enrichment and human naive T-cell isolation kits were used to isolate memory (CD45RO+) and naive T cells from PBMC. Trimming takes 6 bases from V and 8 bases from J, and the germline ends sit 16 bases apart. CDR1 MGHDK and CDR2 SYGVNS were looked up in the germline V gene. The CDR3 sequence holds 14 residues, the cysteine and phenylalanine included. Just CDR3 DNA is preserved here, 42 bases in frame from base 1. This clonotype was found many times. No cognate antigen has been identified for it. No base quality information exists; no much larger clone differs at one position. These same data were also listed under a study on yellow fever vaccine responses in identical twins. The second study, in turn, reports: According to the authors, the vaccine-induced T cell response in identical twins seemed to be partly convergent and partly specific to each individual. Focusing on identical twins, the study followed the T cell clones that responded to the vaccine, and did so with precision.

This receptor was identified in a young woman in good health. The sequencing input was memory (CD45RO+) T cells sorted from blood. The sample's cell subset or site label is to be understood as: CD45RO+ enriched T cells. Recombination joined TRBV25-1 with TRBJ1-4; a tentative D call is TRBD1 (6 bases match). The nucleotide sequence is TGTGCCAGCAGCACCCCGAGGGGGGGCGAAAAACTGTTTTTT. Its translation reads: CASSTPRGGEKLFF.